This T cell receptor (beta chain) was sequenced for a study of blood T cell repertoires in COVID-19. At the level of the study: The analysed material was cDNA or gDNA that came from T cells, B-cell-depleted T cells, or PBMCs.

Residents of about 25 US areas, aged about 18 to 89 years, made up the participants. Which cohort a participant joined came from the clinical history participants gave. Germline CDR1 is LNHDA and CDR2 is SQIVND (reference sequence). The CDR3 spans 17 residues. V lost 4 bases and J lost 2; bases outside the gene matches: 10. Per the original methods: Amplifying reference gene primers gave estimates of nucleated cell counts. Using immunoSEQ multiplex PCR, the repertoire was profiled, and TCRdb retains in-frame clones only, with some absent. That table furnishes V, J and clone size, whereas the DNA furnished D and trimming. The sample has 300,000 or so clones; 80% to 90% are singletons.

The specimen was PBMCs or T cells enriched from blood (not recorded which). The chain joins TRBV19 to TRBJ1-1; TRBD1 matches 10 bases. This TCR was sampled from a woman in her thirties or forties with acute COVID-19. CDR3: CASSNDRGRPTNTEAFF. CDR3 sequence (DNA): TGTGCCAGTAGTAACGACAGGGGGCGGCCCACAAACACTGAAGCTTTCTTT.